The T cell receptor beta chain described here comes from a study of cytomegalovirus exposure and HLA in healthy donors (TCRdb year 2017). Concerning the study at large: An earlier analysis of some 550 of the donors reported 250 to 300 Gb of sequence data and 117 million unique TCR beta sequences from 190 million or so T cells. Every discovery cohort repertoire had been produced on one sequencing platform. In an earlier analysis of 587 of the donors, high-throughput TCR beta sequencing was used to judge whether each TCR beta V gene segment behaved as functional or pseudogenic. Using immunosequencing, the study profiled T cell repertoires from some 670 subjects and related those repertoires to cytomegalovirus serostatus. A later analysis re-analyzed previously published TCR beta repertoires from 660 or so donors and added high-resolution HLA genotyping to study TCR occurrence patterns. Because of strong linkage in the cohort, a few DR-DQ haplotypes were treated as single units for association and clustering. Class I and class II HLA loci were covered by the typing at four-digit resolution. Along with the roughly 700-subject first cohort, a separate validation cohort of over 90 different subjects was used. Genome-wide SNP genotypes for about three fifths of the roughly 670 donors were used in a later genetic analysis, which treated that subset as a discovery cohort. Of the 350 to 400 genotyped donors, about 80% fell in the genetic ancestry cluster associated with self-reported Caucasian donors. Donor age, sex, ethnicity and CMV serostatus were collected together with the repertoire data. Rather than drawing on any new phenotypic data, the later analysis identified candidate immune exposures from TCR beta sequences and the way those sequences occurred across donors. To predict cytomegalovirus infection status, the study brought together high-throughput TCR immunosequencing, statistical association of individual TCRs with disease status, and machine learning. The number of typed donors differed by locus: roughly 629-640 for A, B, C, DRB1 and DQB1; 500 to 550 for DQA1; 606 for DPA1; and about 450 for DPB1. An early release covering roughly 600 HLA-typed donors comprised about 300 gigabases of sequencing data and roughly 85 million unique TCR sequences. Among about 370 genotyped donors of the cohort, an average of approximately 220,000 unique TCR beta nucleotide sequences was sequenced per donor, of which about 19% were non-productive. The study aimed to test whether cataloging public T cell receptors could reveal signatures of past pathogen exposure. Findings and caveats that apply to the study as a whole: The study gave a list of 150 to 200 TCR beta chains associated with cytomegalovirus. Correlated functional status among segregating V segments might be attributable to linkage disequilibrium, but an unknown experimental factor could not be ruled out. The authors suggested that the approach could potentially be extended to other disease states and immunological phenotypes. Some IMGT-functional V segments, including TRBV6-2 and TRBV6-3, could not be distinguished by the 87-base-pair reads and were therefore excluded. The only immune exposure information available for the cohort was CMV serostatus. A later analysis found that most CMV-associated TCR beta chains appeared HLA-restricted, with HLA associations seemingly driven largely by CMV exposure. In vitro tests confirmed that a few of the cytomegalovirus-associated TCR beta chains recognize cytomegalovirus antigens. A further reported finding was that TCR beta sequences accurately predicted the HLA-A and HLA-B alleles for most subjects in the first cohort. When HLA alleles, especially DR and DQ, strongly co-occurred, TCR associations were difficult to assign to individual alleles. A later genetic analysis associated a missense DCLRE1C variant with V-gene and J-gene trimming of TCR beta chains, and an independent cohort replicated the association. A cluster of highly shared sequence variants was judged likely to be a technical artifact of the sequencing pipeline. Several of the top co-occurrence clusters appeared to be linked to parvovirus B19, influenza, CMV and Epstein-Barr virus, according to a later analysis. Only TCR beta chains were sequenced in this cohort, and the absence of alpha or paired-chain data limited detectable features. In a later analysis, HLA-associated TCR beta chains were found to be more clonally expanded and to have lower generation probabilities than equally common non-associated chains. Across donors, most TCR sequences were observed very rarely, whereas some public TCRs were present in many individuals. Roughly uniform sequencing depth across donors was assumed in presence/absence analyses, although this assumption may not hold. Specific HLA alleles were associated with 15,000 to 20,000 TCR beta sequences at a false discovery rate of 0.05 in a later analysis. A later genetic analysis reported fewer N-insertions in productive TCRs among donors in an Asian-associated ancestry cluster than the roughly 670-donor mean. HLA typing was unavailable for some donors at each locus, so association tests used only the typed subset. In an earlier analysis of 587 of the donors, most TCR beta V segments appeared in productive rearrangements about 87% or about 30% of the time, broadly matching IMGT annotations. In both the original and validation cohorts, the classifier was reported to diagnose cytomegalovirus status with high specificity and sensitivity. The earlier analysis of approximately 560 of the donors excluded fewer than 20 rarely observed V segments, including chromosome 9 orphons, because counts were too low. According to a later analysis, TCR association rates differed among HLA loci, with DRB1 alleles showing the most associated TCRs and HLA-C alleles showing the fewest.

Library creation used the immunoSEQ multiplex PCR assay. For the multiplex PCR, a mixture combining 60 forward primers for TCR Vbeta segments and 13 reverse primers for TCR Jbeta segments was used. The CDR3 region of rearranged TCR beta genes was amplified from genomic DNA by a multiplex PCR assay. Amplified TCR beta libraries were sequenced as 87-base-pair reads on the Illumina HiSeq System. Per the original workflow: Across the roughly 640 repertoires, a later analysis counted roughly 84 million unique TCR beta chains, approximately 12 million of which were shared by at least two donors. To remove PCR and sequencing errors, raw reads were error-corrected and collapsed into unique sequences using a nearest-neighbor algorithm that merged closely related sequences. To assign V, D and J gene segments, CDR3 sequences were aligned to IMGT reference sequences. Each retained sequence needed at least a six-nucleotide match to both a V gene segment and a J gene segment. Rearrangements were called productive when the CDR3 lacked stop codons and stayed in frame with V and J; all others were non-productive. Following IMGT convention, CDR3 was defined as the stretch from the second conserved V-encoded cysteine to the conserved J-encoded phenylalanine. The earlier analysis of more than 450 of the donors excluded sequences that lacked an unambiguous match to a single V gene segment. An earlier analysis of several hundred of the donors called V segments functional above 56.7% productive rearrangements and segregating when the between-donor standard deviation exceeded 5%. A statistical classification framework was developed to diagnose cytomegalovirus status using the catalog of TCR beta chain sequences. In a later analysis, TCR nucleotide sequences were compared against IMGT/GENE-DB human TR gene sequences so that V and J genes could be assigned. Using the TCRdist pipeline, a later analysis assigned CDR3 sequences along with most-parsimonious VDJ recombination scenarios. A later analysis defined each TCR beta chain by its CDR3 amino acid sequence plus V-gene family, and excluded reads lacking a unique V-gene family. To address suspected cross-contamination and a sequencing artifact, a later analysis removed over 500 highly shared, low-generation-probability nucleotide sequences. A later analysis calculated a clonal expansion index for each public chain from normalized within-repertoire ranks of inferred template counts. A later analysis computed generation probabilities with a VDJ recombination model fitted to out-of-frame rearrangements, and checked the results against IGoR. In a later analysis, hypergeometric tests were used to score TCR-TCR, TCR-HLA and TCR-CMV co-occurrence, with a repertoire-size bias correction applied to TCR pairs. In a later analysis, false discovery rates were estimated by permuting HLA or CMV assignments 20 times. In a later analysis, co-occurring TCRs were grouped using DBSCAN, and TCRdist sequence similarity was added for clustering within HLA-allele-positive subsets. Repertoires with fewer than 30,000 or more than 120,000 public chains were left out of co-occurrence clustering, as were about 5 repertoires with anomalous nucleotide sharing. In its TCRdb copy, this immuneACCESS table keeps in-frame sequences only and misses some clones. Where compared with another copy, unresolved V genes explain less than half of these, and the others have no known cause. V, J and clone size are taken as reported in that table, and D and trimming were inferred from the DNA itself. A total of some 150,000 clones appear in this sample, around 75% of them only once. Together, the top ten hold roughly 2.8% of the sample.

The CDR1 and CDR2 encoded by the germline V gene are KGHSH and LQKENI. The CDR3, from cysteine to phenylalanine, totals 15 residues. The read is trimmed to its CDR3 DNA, 45 bases read in frame from base 1. V ends up 0 bases short and J 6 bases short, with an unmatched junction base count of 8. The cohort comprised 550 to 700 healthy bone marrow donors. Cohort members were all nominally healthy when sampled, although unrecorded immune exposures were likely present. The donor tested CMV seronegative, placing the donor among the 352 seronegative members of the cohort. A peripheral blood sample was provided by each donor, and peripheral blood mononuclear cells were used for TCR beta sequencing. Genomic DNA was extracted from the blood cell samples with the Qiagen DNeasy Blood Extraction Kit. This clone was picked up one time. Its antigen is currently not known. No much larger clone is present one base from it, and per-base qualities are unavailable.

This clonotype was sampled from a woman in her 30s in good health and CMV-seronegative. The rearranged segments are TRBV18 and TRBJ2-7; 7 of the junction bases match TRBD2. Sequencing was performed on PBMCs. The bases are TGTGCCAGCTCACCACCCGGACTAGGATCCCTCGAGCAGTACTTC. Translation gives CASSPPGLGSLEQYF.